Sequencing of this T cell receptor beta chain was carried out in a study of graft-versus-host responses after intestinal transplantation. In the study overall: Recipients had multivisceral, liver-intestinal, or isolated intestinal transplants. Anti-thymocyte globulin induction, then tacrolimus and steroids for 3 to 4 years, went to all recipients.

Regarding this clone: As yet, its antigen is unknown.

Clones were sequenced by immunoSEQ multiplex PCR, and TCRdb holds only the in-frame ones, with some missing. The data contain almost 30,000 clones, about four fifths of them singletons. CDR1 is MNHEY, CDR2 SMNVEV, per germline (reference sequence). V shed 1 base and J 4 bases; nucleotides not matched to a gene: 14. The CDR3 is 18 amino acids. Study observations and caveats: Allograft clonal ratios (graft-versus-host to host-versus-graft) were high in patients who had graft-donor T cell macrochimerism. The recipient marrow held GvH clones, and some of them showed up first in ileum or blood.

Graft specimens yielded both intraepithelial and lamina propria lymphocytes. This TCR came from a human patient who received an intestinal transplant, so some T cells may come from the graft donor. The J gene is TRBJ2-7, the V gene TRBV27, with TRBD1 matching 9 bases. The starting material was ileum tissue, obtained 98 days after intestinal transplantation. This chain's CDR3 is CASSLLGASGQGIYEQYF. CDR3 coding DNA: TGTGCCAGCAGTTTATTGGGTGCCTCGGGACAGGGAATATACGAGCAGTACTTC.